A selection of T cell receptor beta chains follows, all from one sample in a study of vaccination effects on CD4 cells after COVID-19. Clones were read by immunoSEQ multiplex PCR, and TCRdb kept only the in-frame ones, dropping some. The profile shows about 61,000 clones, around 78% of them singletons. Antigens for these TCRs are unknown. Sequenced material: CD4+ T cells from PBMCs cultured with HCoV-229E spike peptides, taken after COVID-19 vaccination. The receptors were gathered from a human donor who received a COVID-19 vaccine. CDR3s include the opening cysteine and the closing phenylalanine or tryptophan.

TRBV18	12	CASSPQYGEAFF
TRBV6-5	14	CASRGRQNTGELFF
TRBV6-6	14	CASRRGQGARGYTF
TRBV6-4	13	CASSVSHTGELFF
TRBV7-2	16	CASIQQRTSSAGELFF
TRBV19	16	CASSRLLGGSGNTIYF
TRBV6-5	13	CASTKRSNQPQHF
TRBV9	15	CASSPAGGNDIPLHF
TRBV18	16	CASSPQPSGGNGEQFF
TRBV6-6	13	CASSSGGKETQYF
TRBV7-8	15	CASSLDGRAKNIQYF
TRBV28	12	CASSSPGMRYTF
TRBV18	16	CASSPDVAPTNEKLFF
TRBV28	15	CASRKAFARNGGYTF
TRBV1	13	CTSSQDDLNTIYF
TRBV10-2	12	CASSPDRTGYTF
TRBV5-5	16	CASSPSGGTGANVLTF
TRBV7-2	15	CASRASGGRGDTQYF
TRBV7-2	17	CASSLVVDTGVQETQYF
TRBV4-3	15	CASSYTGTATGELFF
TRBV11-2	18	CASSPGTSGGPITGELFF
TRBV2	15	CASSEAGVGTDTQYF
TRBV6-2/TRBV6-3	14	CASSDRGYYNEQFF
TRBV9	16	CASSAGLSGDNSPLHF
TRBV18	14	CASSPTRGTGELFF
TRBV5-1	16	CASSFQGAMGNYGYTF
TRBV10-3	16	CAISPGQGARQETQYF
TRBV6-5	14	CASMKVWGNTEAFF
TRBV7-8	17	CASSFRGGGANTGELFF
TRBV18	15	CASSPPQGISWGYTF
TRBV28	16	CASSSPLAGSQETQYF
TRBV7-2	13	CASSSGTSETQYF
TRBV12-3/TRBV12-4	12	CASSLLRGGYTF
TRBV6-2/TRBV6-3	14	CASSYGLAKETQYF
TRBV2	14	CASSGLGRNTEAFF
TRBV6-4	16	CASSVDSGGDNQPQHF
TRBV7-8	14	CASSLGAGNTEAFF
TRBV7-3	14	CASSGGTATGELFF
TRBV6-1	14	CASSRQTMNTEAFF
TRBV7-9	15	CASSSTGAATEGAFF
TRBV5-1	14	CASGRVAGAETQYF
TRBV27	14	CASSRTGRNQPQHF
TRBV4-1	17	CASSQPIAGGPSDTQYF
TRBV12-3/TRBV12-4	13	CASSFGQLYGYTF
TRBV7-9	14	CASSLAQSNTEAFF
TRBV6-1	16	CASSGHPGRAGTEAFF
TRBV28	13	CASSSPVTGPQHF
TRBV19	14	CASSGWGVEETQYF
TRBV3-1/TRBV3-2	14	CASSQFGGGETQYF
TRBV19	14	CASSQIRVGYGYTF
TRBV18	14	CASSPGQGTGELFF
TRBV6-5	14	CASRYQGGGETQYF
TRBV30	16	CALQPAPGQGNSPLHF
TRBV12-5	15	CASGRDIVLNYGYTF
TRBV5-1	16	CASSTSPGSGANVLTF